The 32 T cell receptor beta chains presented below share a single source sample, sequenced in a study of T cell repertoires in ileal Crohn's disease. Repertoires were generated with immunoSEQ multiplex PCR, while TCRdb's copy carries only in-frame clones and drops some. The sample records roughly 13,000 clones, roughly 87% being singletons. The sequenced sample was ileal tissue. The source of these receptors is an adult with Crohn's disease.

The chain combines TRBV7-9 with TRBJ2-7; D gene unclear. Per the germline V gene, CDR1 is SEHNR and CDR2 is FQNEAQ (reference sequence). Trimming pared 6 bases from V and 3 bases from J, leaving 12 bases between. This CDR3 has 13 amino acids. CDR3 loop: CASRASPGYEQYF. The CDR3 bases are TGTGCCAGCAGGGCCTCCCCAGGCTACGAGCAGTACTTC. Full variable domain (remainder filled in from reference TRBV7-9 and TRBJ2-7): DTGVSQNPRHKITKRGQNVTFRCDPISEHNRLYWYRQTLGQGPEFLTYFQNEAQLEKSRLLSDRFSAERPKGSFSTLEIQRTEQGDSAMYLCASRASPGYEQYFGPGTRLTVT.

The J gene is TRBJ2-7, the V gene TRBV15; D gene ambiguous. V gave up 1 base and J gave up 0 bases, with 10 bases separating them. The CDR3 totals 15 residues. The V gene's germline CDR1 is LNHNV and CDR2 YYDKDF (reference sequence). The CDR3 protein is CATSRGREISYEQYF. CDR3 nucleotide sequence: TGTGCCACCAGCAGAGGAAGAGAGATCTCCTACGAGCAGTACTTC.

V and J are TRBV30 and TRBJ1-2; D is perhaps TRBD1 (5 bases). This CDR3 contains 11 residues. Germline V gene lookup returns CDR1 GTSNPN and CDR2 SVGIG (reference sequence). V lost 4 bases, J lost 6 bases, and 9 bases lay in between. The CDR3 DNA sequence: TGTGCCTGGATTGGGGGGAATGGCTACACCTTC. It yields the protein CAWIGGNGYTF.

The rearrangement uses TRBV11-2 and TRBJ1-1; TRBD1 might be the D (5 bases). The CDR3 contains 15 residues. Trimming took off 5 bases at V and 6 bases at J, with 19 bases between the two ends. Germline lookup yields CDR1 SGHAT and CDR2 FQNNGV. CDR3 amino acids: CASSPQWRGGAEAFF. The DNA of the CDR3 is TGTGCCAGCAGCCCTCAGTGGAGGGGAGGCGCTGAAGCTTTCTTT.

V gene TRBV29-1 combines with J gene TRBJ2-7, with D tentatively TRBD2 (7 bases). Trimming removed 4 bases at V and 5 bases at J, with 15 bases between. CDR3 length: 13 residues. Germline-derived CDR1 and CDR2 are SQVTM and ANQGSEA. The CDR3 DNA reads TGCAGCGTTGGGGGGCAGGGAGGGGACGAGCAGTACTTC. This codes for CSVGGQGGDEQYF.

The chain employs TRBV10-3 and TRBJ2-5, with TRBD2 matching over 10 bases. Trimming took 5 bases from V and 5 from J; bases not matched to a gene: 2. Germline V gives CDR1 ENHRY, CDR2 SYGVKD. The CDR3 is 13 residues long. The DNA for the CDR3 is TGTGCCATCAGTAAGGGACTAGCGGAGACCCAGTACTTC. It yields the protein CAISKGLAETQYF.

The rearrangement uses TRBV27 and TRBJ1-2; the D gene is possibly TRBD1 (6 bases). Germline V lookup: CDR1 MNHEY, CDR2 SMNVEV (reference sequence). CDR3 length: 14 residues. V dropped 4 bases and J dropped 7 bases, with 16 bases sitting between them. The CDR3 protein is CASSSFGPGAGYTF. The CDR3 DNA reads TGTGCCAGCAGTTCCTTCGGCCCAGGGGCTGGCTACACCTTC.

J is TRBJ2-1 and V is TRBV4-2, with 8 bases that match TRBD2. Germline V lookup: CDR1 LGHNA, CDR2 YNFKEQ. The CDR3 has 16 amino acids. The junction had 10 bases not matched to a gene; V was cut back by 2 bases and J by 7 bases. This chain's CDR3 is CASSQNPGLERNEQFF. The CDR3 DNA sequence: TGTGCCAGCAGCCAAAACCCGGGACTAGAGAGGAATGAGCAGTTCTTC.

The chain is built from TRBV14 and TRBJ2-1, with D unresolved. Deletions cut 7 bases from V and 4 bases from J, with 8 bases between. CDR3 size: 12 residues. The germline gives CDR1 SGHDN, CDR2 FVKESK. The chain's CDR3 is CASTWAYNEQFF. The CDR3 region has the DNA TGTGCCAGCACTTGGGCGTACAATGAGCAGTTCTTC.

The chain has TRBV9 and TRBJ2-7; 8 bases map to TRBD1. Germline CDR1 reads SGDLS; CDR2 reads YYNGEE. After removal of 1 base from V and 5 bases from J, the junction contained 11 bases not matched to a gene. This CDR3 comprises 16 residues. For the CDR3, the DNA is TGTGCCAGCAGCGTACCGTCCGGACAGGGAATCGACGAGCAGTACTTC. Amino acids: CASSVPSGQGIDEQYF.

The chain recombines TRBV7-2 with TRBJ2-5, with 8 bases fitting TRBD2. Losses at the gene ends were 7 bases for V and 5 bases for J; bases not matched to a gene: 6. Germline V gene lookup returns CDR1 SGHTA and CDR2 FQGNSA. The CDR3 is 13 residues long. The CDR3 reads CASKRGGYETQYF. The CDR3 nucleotides are TGTGCCAGCAAACGGGGGGGGTATGAGACCCAGTACTTC.

A remark on this clone: The junction differs from germline at one of its ends, possibly a read error. This sequence joins TRBV6-4 and TRBJ2-1; 11 bases are shared with TRBD2. Per germline, CDR1 MRHNA and CDR2 SNTAGT. This CDR3 region has 15 residues. CDR3 residues: CANSETASGGNEQFF. CDR3 sequence (DNA): TGTGCCAACAGTGAGACCGCTAGCGGGGGGAATGAGCAGTTCTTC.

J is TRBJ1-1 and V is TRBV5-1; 11 nucleotides align to TRBD1. Germline CDR1 SGHRS, CDR2 YFSETQ. The CDR3 covers 17 residues. J gave up 4 bases and V 3 bases, and 11 bases lay outside the gene matches. The CDR3 loop is CASSSIGQGASGTEAFF. Written as DNA, the CDR3 is TGCGCCAGCAGCTCAATTGGACAGGGGGCGTCCGGCACTGAAGCTTTCTTT.

This clone appeared once. This chain uses TRBV2 with TRBJ2-1, with 8 nucleotides matching TRBD2. In germline, CDR1 is SNHLY, CDR2 FYNNEI. This CDR3 spans 12 amino acids. J lost 7 bases, V lost 6 bases, and 2 bases had no gene match. The CDR3 here is CASSLAGNEQFF. The CDR3, as DNA: TGTGCCAGCAGCTTAGCGGGGAATGAGCAGTTCTTC.

The rearrangement uses TRBV5-6 and TRBJ2-7; D perhaps matches TRBD1 (5 bases). This CDR3 contains 15 residues. The V and J ends lost 0 bases and 0 bases respectively, with 10 bases between them. CDR1 is SGHDT and CDR2 is YYEEEE in the germline V gene. The CDR3 loop reads CASSLAGLNSYEQYF. In nucleotides, the CDR3 is TGTGCCAGCAGCTTGGCAGGGCTCAACTCCTACGAGCAGTACTTC. Combining the CDR3 with reference TRBV5-6 and TRBJ2-7 gives the whole variable domain DAGVTQSPTHLIKTRGQQVTLRCSPKSGHDTVSWYQQALGQGPQFIFQYYEEEERQRGNFPDRFSGHQFPNYSSELNVNALLLGDSALYLCASSLAGLNSYEQYFGPGTRLTVT.

V and J are TRBV4-3 and TRBJ2-1, with 8 bases aligning to TRBD2. V trimming: 0 bases; J trimming: 7 bases; junction bases outside the gene matches: 17. CDR1 and CDR2 (germline): LGHNA, YSLEER. This CDR3 is 19 amino acids long. CDR3 in amino acids: CASSQDPGPQASGLNEQFF. CDR3 nucleotide sequence: TGCGCCAGCAGCCAAGATCCAGGCCCCCAGGCTAGCGGGCTTAATGAGCAGTTCTTC.

This clone was seen once. The gene calls are TRBV5-1 and TRBJ1-1, with D perhaps TRBD1 (6 bases). The CDR3 covers 16 residues. Germline CDR1 reads SGHRS; CDR2 reads YFSETQ. The V and J ends lost 2 bases and 1 base respectively, with 15 bases between them. The CDR3: CASSLTLAGANTEAFF. In DNA, the CDR3 is TGCGCCAGCAGCTTAACATTGGCAGGGGCGAACACTGAAGCTTTCTTT.

The rearrangement uses TRBV18 and TRBJ2-7; D possibly corresponds to TRBD2 (5 bases). V dropped 1 base and J dropped 0 bases, with 7 bases sitting between them. Germline V gives CDR1 KGHSH, CDR2 LQKENI. This CDR3 spans 14 amino acids. This CDR3 is CASSPQSGSYEQYF. The CDR3, as DNA: TGTGCCAGCTCACCACAGAGCGGCTCCTACGAGCAGTACTTC.

The J gene is TRBJ2-3, the V gene TRBV28; 16 bases map to TRBD2. V gave up 5 bases and J gave up 9 bases; unmatched junction bases: 8. This CDR3 spans 16 amino acids. Germline lookup yields CDR1 MDHEN and CDR2 SYDVKM. The CDR3 bases are TGTGCCAGCAGTACACCCGGGACTAGCGGGAGGGCCACGCAGTATTTT. Translating gives CASSTPGTSGRATQYF.

This clone came up once. CDR3 sequence: CASSPDSYGYTF. CDR3 DNA sequence: TGCGCCAGCAGCCCGGACAGCTATGGCTACACCTTC. The chain carries TRBV5-1 and TRBJ1-2; TRBD1 might be the D (6 bases). Between the trimmed V and J ends, which lost 4 bases and 4 bases, there was a span of 8 bases. The CDR3 length is 12 residues. The V gene's germline CDR1 is SGHRS and CDR2 YFSETQ.

V gene TRBV7-3 combines with J gene TRBJ2-5; D might be TRBD1 (7 bases). CDR3 length equals 15 residues. V was trimmed by 0 bases and J by 7 bases, leaving 15 bases between them. Germline CDR1 reads SGHTA; CDR2 reads FQGTGA. This chain's CDR3 is CASSLTPGQGGTQYF. The CDR3 DNA follows: TGTGCCAGCAGCTTAACCCCGGGGCAGGGGGGGACCCAGTACTTC.

The rearrangement joins TRBV5-1 to TRBJ2-3; 14 bases align to TRBD2. Looked up from germline, CDR1 is SGHRS and CDR2 is YFSETQ. J lost 3 bases, V lost 4 bases, and 4 bases had no gene match. This CDR3 comprises 16 residues. CDR3 protein: CASSTRTSGGTDTQYF. Here the CDR3 DNA reads TGCGCCAGCAGCACGCGGACTAGCGGGGGGACAGATACGCAGTATTTT.

The J gene is TRBJ1-1, the V gene TRBV5-1; D is unresolved. This CDR3 spans 13 amino acids. Trimming left V 7 bases short and J 6 bases short, with 16 bases between. The germline V gene has CDR1 SGHRS and CDR2 YFSETQ. The CDR3 nucleotides read TGCGCCAGCGGACTTAAACTTGGGGCTGAAGCTTTCTTT. Amino acids: CASGLKLGAEAFF.

The CDR3 bases are TGTGCCAGCCGCCCCGACAGGGTCAATTCACCCCTCCACTTT. Amino acids: CASRPDRVNSPLHF. The chain combines TRBV7-9 with TRBJ1-6; the match to TRBD1 covers 7 bases. Germline V gene lookup returns CDR1 SEHNR and CDR2 FQNEAQ (reference sequence). CDR3 size: 14 residues. The V and J ends lost 8 bases and 7 bases, in that order; junction bases with no gene match: 8.

The genes are TRBV19 and TRBJ2-1, with 8 positions matching TRBD2. Germline V gene lookup returns CDR1 LNHDA and CDR2 SQIVND (reference sequence). The CDR3 totals 13 residues. V lost 6 bases to trimming and J lost 6 bases; unmatched junction nucleotides: 4. The CDR3 DNA sequence: TGTGCCAGTAGCCGGGGGGGCCCCAATGAGCAGTTCTTC. Its protein is CASSRGGPNEQFF.

The chain uses TRBV19 and TRBJ2-6; possible D gene TRBD2, 6 bases. Trimming left V 6 bases short and J 0 bases short, with 12 bases between. The CDR3 is made up of 16 amino acids. Germline assignment: CDR1 LNHDA and CDR2 SQIVND (reference sequence). CDR3: CASSPRGGSGANVLTF. DNA for the CDR3: TGTGCCAGTAGCCCCCGGGGAGGCTCTGGGGCCAACGTCCTGACTTTC.

This chain connects TRBV9 to TRBJ1-1; no definite D call. Trimming removed 0 bases from V and 8 bases from J, with 8 bases in between. Germline CDR1 is SGDLS and CDR2 is YYNGEE. This CDR3 is 12 amino acids long. Written as DNA, the CDR3 is TGTGCCAGCAGCGTAGTTGGAGGGGAAGCTTTCTTT. It codes for CASSVVGGEAFF. Supplemented by reference TRBV9 and TRBJ1-1, the full variable domain reads DSGVTQTPKHLITATGQRVTLRCSPRSGDLSVYWYQQSLDQGLQFLIQYYNGEERAKGNILERFSAQQFPDLHSELNLSSLELGDSALYFCASSVVGGEAFFGQGTRLTVV.

The rearrangement links TRBV13 to TRBJ2-7, with unresolved D. The germline gives CDR1 PRHDT, CDR2 FYEKMQ (reference sequence). CDR3 length equals 11 residues. The V end lost 8 bases, the J end lost 3 bases, and 8 bases lay between the germline ends. As DNA, the CDR3 is TGTGCCAGCGAGATTATCTACGAGCAGTACTTC. It encodes CASEIIYEQYF.

This clone was seen only a few times. The CDR3 here is CASSLVPDSVIMNTEAFF. In nucleotides, the CDR3 is TGTGCCAGCAGCTTAGTTCCGGATAGCGTCATCATGAACACTGAAGCTTTCTTT. The gene calls are TRBV7-9 and TRBJ1-1; D remains unclear. The CDR3 runs to 18 residues. With 1 base removed from V and 0 bases from J, the gap between germline ends came to 18 bases. Germline V CDR1 and CDR2: SEHNR, FQNEAQ (reference sequence).

The CDR3: CASSPTGQNEQYF. As DNA, the CDR3 is TGTGCCAGCTCACCGACAGGGCAAAACGAGCAGTACTTC. The chain joins TRBV18 to TRBJ2-5; 7 positions agree with TRBD1. Near its end, the DNA agrees better with TRBJ2-7, so the J call may be wrong. The germline gives CDR1 KGHSH, CDR2 LQKENI. The CDR3 spans 13 residues.

The chain uses TRBV5-6 and TRBJ1-6; 7 bases are shared with TRBD1. Unmatched junction bases numbered 1, after V lost 3 bases and J lost 4 bases. This CDR3 has 14 amino acids. The germline gives CDR1 SGHDT, CDR2 YYEEEE. The CDR3 nucleotides are TGTGCCAGCAGCTCGGGACAGTATAATTCACCCCTCCACTTT. This codes for CASSSGQYNSPLHF.

The rearrangement links TRBV19 to TRBJ1-6, with a possible D match to TRBD1 (5 bases). The germline V and J ends were trimmed by 2 bases and 5 bases, with 10 bases remaining between them. Looked up from germline, CDR1 is LNHDA and CDR2 is SQIVND (reference sequence). The CDR3 extends over 15 amino acids. CDR3 in amino acids: CASSIMQGNNSPLHF. In DNA, the CDR3 is TGTGCCAGTAGTATAATGCAGGGCAATAATTCACCCCTCCACTTT.